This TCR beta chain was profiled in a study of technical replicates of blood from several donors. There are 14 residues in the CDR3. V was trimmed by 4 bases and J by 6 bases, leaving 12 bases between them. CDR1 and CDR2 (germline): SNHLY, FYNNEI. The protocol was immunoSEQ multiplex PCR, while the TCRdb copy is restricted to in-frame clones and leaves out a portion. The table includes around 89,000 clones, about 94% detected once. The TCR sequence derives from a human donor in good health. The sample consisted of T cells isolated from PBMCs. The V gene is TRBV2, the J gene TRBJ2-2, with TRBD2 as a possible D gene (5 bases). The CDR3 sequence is CASSAGSGAGELFF. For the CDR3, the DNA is TGTGCCAGCAGTGCGGGGAGTGGTGCCGGGGAGCTGTTTTTT.